One sample yielded the 11 T cell receptor beta chains listed below, sequenced in a study of T cells in Graves' hyperthyroidism and ophthalmopathy. Amplified regions were TCR beta CDR3 sequences from RNA transcripts. The TCR CDR3 was amplified in a first-round RT-PCR using the HTBI primer set. TCRdb passed the multiplex PCR reads through MiXCR, listing each CDR3 protein once. The sample gives fewer than 850,000 distinct CDR3 sequences, roughly 17% of which show up once; around a sixth is in the top ten. The sequenced sample consisted of blood. The origin of the receptors is a man aged 45-65 years with Graves' hyperthyroidism.

CDR3 amino acids: CASTHERGYGPEAFF. CDR3 bases: TGTGCCAGCACCCACGAGAGGGGGTACGGCCCTGAAGCTTTCTTT. This rearrangement joins TRBV6-1 to TRBJ1-1; tentatively, D is TRBD1 (6 bases). This CDR3 has 15 residues. V lost 7 bases to trimming and J lost 6 bases, with 21 bases between them. Germline lookup yields CDR1 MNHNS and CDR2 SASEGT.

This clonotype occurred many times. The gene calls are TRBV2 and TRBJ2-7; no reliable D call. In germline, CDR1 is SNHLY, CDR2 FYNNEI. This CDR3 has 14 amino acids. The V end was cut by 8 bases, the J end by 6 bases, with 20 bases between. The CDR3 coding sequence is TGTGCCAGCGAACCGGTGAGCGTCCAACCCGAGCAGTACTTC. Its protein is CASEPVSVQPEQYF.

This clonotype was observed at least ten times. The chain recombines TRBV2 with TRBJ2-1; maybe TRBD1 (5 bases). The CDR3 covers 14 residues. Germline loops: CDR1 SNHLY, CDR2 FYNNEI. V was shortened by 6 bases and J by 2 bases, with 11 bases between the two germline ends. As DNA, the CDR3 is TGTGCCAGCAGACTGGGGCTAGCCTACAATGAGCAGTTCTTC. Residues: CASRLGLAYNEQFF.

This clonotype has at least ten counts. J is TRBJ2-7 and V is TRBV13, with 7 bases identical to TRBD2. The germline V gene encodes CDR1 PRHDT and CDR2 FYEKMQ (reference sequence). This CDR3 is 15 amino acids long. V was clipped by 1 base and J by 2 bases; unmatched bases: 5. As DNA, the CDR3 is TGTGCCAGCAGCTTAGCTTCTAGCGGCCCCTACGAGCAGTACTTC. Protein sequence: CASSLASSGPYEQYF.

In DNA form, the CDR3 reads TGTGCCTGCCTTAGGGGGAATGCTTTCGAGCAGTACTTC. Residues: CACLRGNAFEQYF. This sequence joins TRBV30 and TRBJ2-7; D is possibly TRBD1 (6 bases). V dropped 6 bases and J dropped 6 bases, with 18 bases sitting between them. The CDR3 has 13 amino acids. The germline V gene encodes CDR1 GTSNPN and CDR2 SVGIG (reference sequence).

This chain connects TRBV29-1 to TRBJ1-1, with no clear D. The CDR3 is 10 residues long. V was shortened by 4 bases and J by 7 bases, with 7 bases between the two germline ends. The germline V gene encodes CDR1 SQVTM and CDR2 ANQGSEA. CDR3 coding DNA: TGCAGCGTTGGAGCGAATGAAGCTTTCTTT. As protein: CSVGANEAFF.

In its sample, this clonotype was seen a few times. V gene TRBV20-1 combines with J gene TRBJ2-2, with 14 bases aligning to TRBD2. The germline V gene has CDR1 DFQATT and CDR2 SNEGSKA (reference sequence). V lost 3 bases to trimming and J lost 4 bases; unmatched junction nucleotides: 10. The CDR3 runs 18 residues. CDR3 protein: CSARGGLAGEHGTGELFF. CDR3 sequence (DNA): TGCAGTGCTAGGGGGGGACTAGCGGGAGAACATGGCACCGGGGAGCTGTTTTTT.

This clonotype occurred a few times. The chain joins TRBV9 to TRBJ1-5, with 10 positions matching TRBD1. Trimming cost V 3 bases and J 6 bases; bases outside gene matches: 3. Germline values: CDR1 SGDLS, CDR2 YYNGEE. The CDR3 sequence is 14 residues long. CDR3 sequence (DNA): TGTGCCAGCAGCGGACAGGGGGCGAGTCAGCCCCAGCATTTT. This encodes CASSGQGASQPQHF. The full variable domain, its missing parts supplied by reference TRBV9 and TRBJ1-5, is DSGVTQTPKHLITATGQRVTLRCSPRSGDLSVYWYQQSLDQGLQFLIQYYNGEERAKGNILERFSAQQFPDLHSELNLSSLELGDSALYFCASSGQGASQPQHFGDGTRLSIL.

This clonotype was recorded at least ten times. V gene TRBV7-9 combines with J gene TRBJ2-7; 8 bases map to TRBD2. Germline CDR1 is SEHNR and CDR2 is FQNEAQ (reference sequence). The CDR3 has 15 amino acids. Germline trimming cut 1 base from V and 2 bases from J; bases unmatched to any gene: 4. The CDR3 is CASSLVPAGAYEQYF. CDR3 coding DNA: TGTGCCAGCAGCTTAGTTCCAGCGGGAGCCTACGAGCAGTACTTC.

This clonotype turned up a few times. The chain joins TRBV28 to TRBJ1-6, with unresolved D. This CDR3 is 15 amino acids long. With 2 bases removed from V and 8 bases from J, the gap between germline ends came to 13 bases. Per germline, CDR1 MDHEN and CDR2 SYDVKM. This CDR3 is CASSLRGFGHSPLHF. The CDR3 nucleotides read TGTGCCAGCAGTTTAAGAGGGTTTGGGCATTCACCCCTCCACTTT.

The V call is TRBV11-2, the J call TRBJ1-1; D perhaps matches TRBD1 (5 bases). The CDR3 totals 13 residues. Trimming cost V 6 bases and J 6 bases, with 14 bases left between them. From germline, CDR1 is SGHAT and CDR2 FQNNGV. CDR3 bases: TGTGCCAGCAGTGAAGGTCCAGGGTCTGAAGCTTTCTTT. This gives the protein CASSEGPGSEAFF.